These 31 T cell receptor beta chains came from one sample sequenced in a study of shared clonotypes between healthy human individuals. In the naive CD8 group, cells lacked CD45RO and were positively selected for CCR7, so terminally differentiated effector memory CD45RA+ cells were left out. Profiling relied on immunoSEQ multiplex PCR, and the TCRdb table lists in-frame clones only, not all of them. The sample includes about 590,000 clones, over 95% of them seen just once. The specimen was naive CD8+ T cells sorted from blood. These receptors came from a woman in her 30s in good health.

The V gene is TRBV27, the J gene TRBJ2-2; no definite D call. The CDR3 totals 14 residues. V lost 4 bases to trimming and J lost 1 base, with 7 bases between them. Per germline, CDR1 MNHEY and CDR2 SMNVEV (reference sequence). CDR3 DNA sequence: TGTGCCAGCAGTTCTACATTGAACACCGGGGAGCTGTTTTTT. This gives the protein CASSSTLNTGELFF.

Points on this clone: The sample carries other DNA sequences with the same CDR3. The CDR3 loop reads CASSSTLYEQYF. DNA for the CDR3: TGTGCCAGCAGCTCGACCTTGTACGAGCAGTACTTC. This chain connects TRBV5-6 to TRBJ2-7; D gene ambiguous. The germline gives CDR1 SGHDT, CDR2 YYEEEE. V shed 3 bases and J shed 4 bases, with 8 bases lying between them. The CDR3 length is 12 residues.

V is TRBV10-3 and J is TRBJ2-7; the match to TRBD1 covers 8 bases. CDR3 length: 13 amino acids. Germline V gene sequence: CDR1 ENHRY, CDR2 SYGVKD. Germline trimming cut 7 bases from V and 4 bases from J; bases unmatched to any gene: 6. CDR3 bases: TGTGCCATCAAAGGACAGGGAGTGTACGAGCAGTACTTC. It specifies CAIKGQGVYEQYF.

The chain links TRBV2 to TRBJ1-2, with 10 nucleotides matching TRBD1. Germline CDR1 SNHLY, CDR2 FYNNEI. With V trimmed by 6 bases and J by 6 bases, 4 bases remained unmatched. The CDR3 is 13 amino acids. The CDR3 sequence: CASSAGTGDGYTF. The CDR3 nucleotides are TGTGCCAGCAGCGCCGGGACAGGGGATGGCTACACCTTC.

V usage is TRBV19 and J usage is TRBJ2-2, with 10 bases aligning to TRBD2. Germline loops: CDR1 LNHDA, CDR2 SQIVND (reference sequence). This CDR3 region has 19 residues. Germline trimming cut 3 bases from V and 1 base from J; bases unmatched to any gene: 11. The CDR3 nucleotides are TGTGCCAGTAGTATGGCATTTCCGCGGACTAGCGGGAACACCGGGGAGCTGTTTTTT. Its protein is CASSMAFPRTSGNTGELFF.

The rearrangement links TRBV29-1 to TRBJ2-3; D is undetermined. This CDR3 comprises 10 residues. Trimming shortened V by 4 bases and J by 10 bases, and 9 bases separated the two germline ends. Germline assignment: CDR1 SQVTM and CDR2 ANQGSEA. The CDR3 nucleotides read TGCAGCGTTGTCGTGGATGCGCAGTATTTT. As protein: CSVVVDAQYF.

Note on this clone: The same CDR3 can be traced to other DNA sequences in this sample. This sequence joins TRBV27 and TRBJ2-7; D remains ambiguous. The V end lost 5 bases, the J end lost 0 bases, and 5 bases lay between the germline ends. The CDR3 has 12 amino acids. Germline V gene data show CDR1 as MNHEY and CDR2 as SMNVEV (reference sequence). CDR3 amino acids: CASSPNSYEQYF. For the CDR3, the DNA is TGTGCCAGCAGTCCTAACTCCTACGAGCAGTACTTC.

The chain couples TRBV21-1 to TRBJ2-1; the table's D gene call, TRBD2, was not cross checked with the DNA. TRBV21-1 represents a pseudogene. The CDR3 spans 18 residues. CDR3 loop: CASSKARDRVSSYNEQFF. CDR3 DNA sequence: TGTGCCAGCAGCAAAGCGCGGGATAGGGTCAGCTCCTACAATGAGCAGTTCTTC.

Regarding this clone: An end of the junction differs from the germline gene, which may be a read error. The CDR3 DNA sequence: TGTGCCAGCAGTGAGAGGGGCAGTTATAATTCAGCCCTCCACTTT. Translation: CASSERGSYNSALHF. The V gene is TRBV6-1, the J gene TRBJ1-6; maybe TRBD1 (5 bases). The CDR3 spans 15 residues. Germline loops: CDR1 MNHNS, CDR2 SASEGT.

This chain joins TRBV27 and TRBJ1-1; 9 bases match TRBD1. V was clipped by 5 bases and J by 3 bases; unmatched bases: 13. The germline CDR1 and CDR2 sequences are MNHEY and SMNVEV (reference sequence). The CDR3 loop spans 17 amino acids. As DNA, the CDR3 is TGTGCCAGCAGTATGGGACCCGGGACAGGGAAAGACACTGAAGCTTTCTTT. Its protein is CASSMGPGTGKDTEAFF.

The chain is built from TRBV27 and TRBJ1-2; TRBD1 agrees at 11 bases. Germline V gene sequence: CDR1 MNHEY, CDR2 SMNVEV (reference sequence). J gave up 6 bases and V 2 bases, and 2 bases lay outside the gene matches. The CDR3 has 14 amino acids. CDR3 DNA: TGTGCCAGCAGTTTAGGACAGGGGGCTAATGGCTACACCTTC. This encodes CASSLGQGANGYTF.

The chain recombines TRBV28 with TRBJ2-7, with 11 positions matching TRBD2. The CDR3 consists of 14 residues. V dropped 4 bases and J dropped 1; count of bases not matched to a gene: 0. Germline CDR1 reads MDHEN; CDR2 reads SYDVKM. The CDR3 DNA reads as TGTGCCAGCAGTTCTAGCGGGAGGTCCTACGAGCAGTACTTC. This encodes CASSSSGRSYEQYF.

The J gene is TRBJ1-1, the V gene TRBV27, with 8 bases that match TRBD1. The CDR3 contains 14 residues. Germline CDR1 and CDR2: MNHEY and SMNVEV (reference sequence). Unmatched junction bases numbered 10, after V lost 8 bases and J lost 5 bases. In nucleotides, the CDR3 is TGTGCCAGCGGACCTATACAGGGGGGTACTGAAGCTTTCTTT. It translates to CASGPIQGGTEAFF.

The V and J genes are TRBV5-1 and TRBJ2-2; D not certain. Germline loops: CDR1 SGHRS, CDR2 YFSETQ. V lost 4 bases to trimming and J lost 4 bases, with 11 bases between them. CDR3 length equals 14 residues. This CDR3 is CASSPDDATGELFF. The CDR3 nucleotides read TGCGCCAGCAGCCCGGACGATGCCACCGGGGAGCTGTTTTTT. The full variable domain, with the rest looked up from reference TRBV5-1 and TRBJ2-2, is KAGVTQTPRYLIKTRGQQVTLSCSPISGHRSVSWYQQTPGQGLQFLFEYFSETQRNKGNFPGRFSGRQFSNSRSEMNVSTLELGDSALYLCASSPDDATGELFFGEGSRLTVL.

Note on this clone: Other nucleotide sequences in the sample specify the same CDR3. The chain recombines TRBV9 with TRBJ2-3, with 8 bases fitting TRBD2. Germline CDR1 SGDLS, CDR2 YYNGEE. The CDR3 covers 15 residues. V lost 0 bases to trimming and J lost 1 base; unmatched junction nucleotides: 1. The CDR3 sequence: CASSVDGRGTDTQYF. As DNA, the CDR3 is TGTGCCAGCAGCGTAGACGGGAGGGGCACAGATACGCAGTATTTT.

This clone was picked up one time. The chain combines TRBV28 with TRBJ1-3; a possible D gene is TRBD1 (5 bases). This CDR3 has 18 residues. CDR1 is MDHEN, CDR2 SYDVKM, per germline. V lost 6 bases and J 5 bases, leaving 26 bases between the germline ends. DNA for the CDR3: TGTGCCAGCAGATCCGGCCCGACAGCGATAGTTGGTAGAAACACCATATATTTT. This translates into CASRSGPTAIVGRNTIYF.

The V call is TRBV4-1, the J call TRBJ2-7; D uncertain. This CDR3 has 16 amino acids. Deletions cut 2 bases from V and 0 bases from J, with 14 bases between. Germline assignment: CDR1 MGHRA and CDR2 YSYEKL. In DNA form, the CDR3 reads TGCGCCAGCAGCCAAAGGACCAAAATAAGCTCCTACGAGCAGTACTTC. It yields the protein CASSQRTKISSYEQYF.

The chain is built from TRBV9 and TRBJ1-2, with 10 bases identical to TRBD1. V lost 3 bases, J lost 7 bases, and 6 bases stayed unmatched. Germline CDR1 reads SGDLS; CDR2 reads YYNGEE. The CDR3 consists of 14 residues. The CDR3 sequence: CASSGATGGFGYTF. The CDR3 DNA follows: TGTGCCAGCAGCGGAGCGACAGGGGGCTTTGGCTACACCTTC.

The J gene is TRBJ2-5, the V gene TRBV11-2; D call uncertain. V shed 5 bases and J shed 2 bases, with 12 bases lying between them. This CDR3 region has 14 residues. Germline V gene data show CDR1 as SGHAT and CDR2 as FQNNGV. CDR3 in amino acids: CASSPPGPQETQYF. CDR3 DNA: TGTGCCAGCAGCCCCCCCGGCCCTCAAGAGACCCAGTACTTC.

This chain connects TRBV5-1 to TRBJ2-1, with 7 bases identical to TRBD2. CDR3 length: 18 residues. Germline-derived CDR1 and CDR2 are SGHRS and YFSETQ. The V gene end was trimmed by 0 bases and the J gene end by 0 bases; junction bases not matched to a gene: 9. The CDR3 DNA reads as TGCGCCAGCAGCTTGGTTGGGCTAGCGGTAAGCTCCTACAATGAGCAGTTCTTC. It codes for CASSLVGLAVSSYNEQFF.

The chain carries TRBV28 and TRBJ2-6; 13 nucleotides match TRBD2. The CDR3 runs 19 residues. Germline CDR1 MDHEN, CDR2 SYDVKM. Trimming removed 6 bases from V and 1 base from J; junction bases left unmatched: 9. The DNA of the CDR3 is TGTGCCAGCAGCGGGCAAGGGACTAGCGGGACGTCTGGGGCCAACGTCCTGACTTTC. Translating gives CASSGQGTSGTSGANVLTF.

This chain uses TRBV28 with TRBJ2-7; D is possibly TRBD1 or TRBD2 (5 bases each). The CDR3 totals 14 residues. Per the germline V gene, CDR1 is MDHEN and CDR2 is SYDVKM. The V gene lost 7 bases and the J gene lost 2 bases, with 15 bases spanning the gap. CDR3 loop: CASKPPGTTYEQYF. CDR3 in DNA: TGTGCCAGCAAACCCCCCGGGACGACCTACGAGCAGTACTTC.

The rearrangement joins TRBV12-5 to TRBJ2-1; no clear D gene. The CDR3 has 16 amino acids. Germline lookup yields CDR1 LGHNT and CDR2 FRNRAP. Trimming stripped 5 bases from V and 5 bases from J, with 19 bases between. The CDR3 coding sequence is TGTGCTAGTGGTCCTATCGGGCAGGCGGATGACAATGAGCAGTTCTTC. This translates into CASGPIGQADDNEQFF.

This CDR3 is CASSGQGRYGYTF. The CDR3 nucleotides read TGTGCCAGCAGTGGACAGGGCAGATATGGCTACACCTTC. J is TRBJ1-2 and V is TRBV6-5, with TRBD1 identical over 8 bases. CDR1 is MNHEY and CDR2 is SVGAGI in the germline V gene. The CDR3 has 13 amino acids. With 5 bases clipped from V and 5 bases from J, the junction kept 4 bases outside the gene matches.

V is TRBV10-2 and J is TRBJ2-1, with 7 bases matching TRBD2. CDR1 is WSHSY, CDR2 SAAADI, per germline. CDR3 length: 15 residues. Germline trimming cut 4 bases from V and 7 bases from J; bases unmatched to any gene: 10. The CDR3 DNA sequence: TGCGCCAGCAGTGTGGCTAGTCGGCGGGGGAATGAGCAGTTCTTC. It yields the protein CASSVASRRGNEQFF.

This chain links TRBV19 with TRBJ2-3, with 12 bases matching TRBD2. The CDR3 is made up of 16 amino acids. Germline V gives CDR1 LNHDA, CDR2 SQIVND (reference sequence). With V trimmed by 4 bases and J by 5 bases, 7 bases remained unmatched. The CDR3 spells CASSTRLAGEEDTQYF. The CDR3 coding sequence is TGTGCCAGTAGTACCCGACTAGCGGGAGAGGAAGATACGCAGTATTTT.

The chain carries TRBV7-2 and TRBJ2-1; 10 bases are a match to TRBD2. This CDR3 region has 15 residues. J was trimmed by 4 bases and V by 5 bases; bases with no gene match: 5. Germline values: CDR1 SGHTA, CDR2 FQGNSA. The CDR3 bases are TGTGCCAGCAGCGAACTAGCGGGGAGGTACAATGAGCAGTTCTTC. It is translated as CASSELAGRYNEQFF.

The chain joins TRBV5-1 to TRBJ2-1, with TRBD1 as a possible D gene (6 bases). CDR1 is SGHRS, CDR2 YFSETQ, per germline. The CDR3 covers 13 residues. V dropped 2 bases and J dropped 5 bases, with 8 bases sitting between them. CDR3 DNA: TGCGCCAGCAGCTTCACAGGGCACAATGAGCAGTTCTTC. Translating gives CASSFTGHNEQFF.

V gene TRBV5-4 combines with J gene TRBJ2-7; D remains ambiguous. CDR3 length: 13 residues. CDR1 and CDR2 (germline): SGHNT, YYREEE (reference sequence). V was pared by 2 bases and J by 1 base, with 7 bases between. CDR3 DNA sequence: TGTGCCAGCAGCTTTTCCCGGTCCTACGAGCAGTACTTC. Translated, it gives CASSFSRSYEQYF.

The chain combines TRBV4-1 with TRBJ2-7, with 8 bases identical to TRBD2. Germline V gene lookup returns CDR1 MGHRA and CDR2 YSYEKL. Losses at the gene ends were 2 bases for V and 7 bases for J; bases not matched to a gene: 10. The length of the CDR3 is 15 residues. This chain's CDR3 is CASSQRTSGAAEQYF. The CDR3 region has the DNA TGCGCCAGCAGCCAAAGAACTAGCGGAGCCGCGGAGCAGTACTTC.

The chain couples TRBV11-3 to TRBJ2-3; 13 bases are shared with TRBD2. The germline V gene has CDR1 SGHNT and CDR2 YENEEA. The CDR3 covers 15 residues. Trimming removed 5 bases from V and 6 bases from J; junction bases left unmatched: 5. In DNA, the CDR3 is TGTGCCAGCAGCGAGAGGACTAGCGGGAGTGATACGCAGTATTTT. As protein: CASSERTSGSDTQYF.